The T cell receptor (beta chain) described here comes from a study of blood T cell repertoires in COVID-19. On the study more broadly: There were acute and convalescent COVID-19 samples, and they came from the United States, Italy and Spain.

CDR1 and CDR2 (germline): SGHNT, YENEEA. Germline trimming cut 5 bases from V and 1 base from J; bases unmatched to any gene: 8. This CDR3 is built from 16 residues. As originally analysed: Reference gene primer amplification in the assay estimated nucleated cell counts. This table comes from immunoSEQ multiplex PCR, and its TCRdb copy is limited to in-frame clones, with some not included. V and J calls and clone size are those listed in that table; D and trimming were worked out from the DNA. Of approximately 160,000 clones listed, more than 60% were seen once; the top ten hold around 3%. This rearrangement joins TRBV11-3 to TRBJ2-7; TRBD1 aligns across 10 bases. Source material: peripheral blood. This clonotype originated in a man aged 65 to 85 with acute or convalescent COVID-19. CDR3: CASSPGQGVRSYEQYF. CDR3 nucleotides: TGTGCCAGCAGCCCAGGACAGGGGGTGCGTTCCTACGAGCAGTACTTC.